This T cell receptor (beta chain) came from a study of control samples from healthy donors and cancer patients. Assay: immunoSEQ multiplex PCR; the TCRdb copy retains only in-frame clones and omits some. Of 150,000 to 200,000 clones listed, almost 90% are singletons. Per the germline V gene, CDR1 is SNHLY and CDR2 is FYNNEI. Trimming cost V 6 bases and J 5 bases, with 23 bases left between them. The CDR3 is 16 amino acids. The sequence came from a woman between 45 and 65 years old in good health. The sequencing input was blood. The J gene is TRBJ2-7, the V gene TRBV2; D might be TRBD2 (7 bases). The CDR3 nucleotides read TGTGCCAGCAGGGATCCCGCTGGGGGGGCCCTGCACGAGCAGTACTTC. Its translation is CASRDPAGGALHEQYF.